This T cell receptor beta chain was identified during a study of T cell responses to AZD1222 COVID-19 vaccine. Profiled with immunoSEQ multiplex PCR; TCRdb holds only in-frame clones, not every one. This sample has 110,000 to 150,000 clones, with 85% to 95% found just once. Germline V gene lookup returns CDR1 SGDLS and CDR2 YYNGEE. The CDR3 totals 14 residues. Trimming pared 0 bases from V and 1 base from J, leaving 6 bases between. About this clone: Antigen: not known.

Study outcomes and limitations: A mostly white British donor set with more females was recruited, and clonal diversity was possibly underestimated. The number of AZD1222 recipients seropositive at baseline was only five to seven.

The rearrangement joins TRBV9 to TRBJ2-3; no clear D gene. The source was peripheral blood, collected after recovery from COVID-19. The TCR was taken from an adult who had recovered from COVID-19. The CDR3 DNA reads TGTGCCAGCAGCGTAGAGCCCGGCACAGATACGCAGTATTTT. This translates into CASSVEPGTDTQYF.